Listed below are T cell receptor beta chains from one sample, sequenced in a study of shared T cell receptors in the human thymus. The protocol was immunoSEQ multiplex PCR, while the TCRdb copy is restricted to in-frame clones and leaves out a portion. The table has 720,000 or so clones, 80% to 90% seen once. The same specimen was also included in a second study, on human thymus T cells.

The specimen was thymocytes. These receptor sequences come from a girl under three years old with a congenital heart defect. Each CDR3 is given with its conserved first and last residue. Fields, in order: J gene, V gene, D gene, clone size, CDR3 DNA, CDR3 protein. The D gene is left open where the match is weak. The listing skips clone size in some rows; elsewhere it reads once, few, many or a size class.

>TRBJ2-1|TRBV4-3|TRBD2|-
TGCGCCAGCAGCCAAGCTGTAGGCAGCGGGGCCTACAATGAGCAGTTCTTC
CASSQAVGSGAYNEQFF
>TRBJ2-1|TRBV4-1|TRBD2|-
TGCGCCAGCAGCCAAGAGTCACCGGGGGGTATCAAGGCCTACAATGAGCAGTTCTTC
CASSQESPGGIKAYNEQFF
>TRBJ1-5|TRBV6-1|-|-
TGTGCCAGCAGTGTGAGCTGGGGGCGAGATAGCAATCAGCCCCAGCATTTT
CASSVSWGRDSNQPQHF
>TRBJ1-1|TRBV19|-|-
TGTGCCAGTAGTCTACCGGGGAGGGACACTGAAGCTTTCTTT
CASSLPGRDTEAFF
>TRBJ2-5|TRBV27|-|-
TGTGCCAGCAGTTCGCAGTGGCGGGGAGAGACCCAGTACTTC
CASSSQWRGETQYF
>TRBJ1-2|TRBV2|-|-
TGTGCCAGCCGGGAGGGGATGCGATCTATGGGAGGCTACACCTTC
CASREGMRSMGGYTF
>TRBJ1-1|TRBV16|-|once
TGTGCCAGCAGCCAATATACCAAACGTGATCGGCATCGGAGCTCAGCTTTCTTT
CASSQYTKRDRHRSSAFF
>TRBJ2-3|TRBV5-5|TRBD2|once
TGTGCCAGCAGCCAACCACTAGCGGGGGGGACAGATACGCAGTATTTT
CASSQPLAGGTDTQYF
>TRBJ1-1|TRBV5-1|-|-
TGCGCCAGCAGCTTATACATAAACGGGGGCACTGAAGCTTTCTTT
CASSLYINGGTEAFF
>TRBJ2-7|TRBV19|-|-
TGTGCCAGTCAGAATGTGACAGGTACTGGGGAGCAGTACTTC
CASQNVTGTGEQYF